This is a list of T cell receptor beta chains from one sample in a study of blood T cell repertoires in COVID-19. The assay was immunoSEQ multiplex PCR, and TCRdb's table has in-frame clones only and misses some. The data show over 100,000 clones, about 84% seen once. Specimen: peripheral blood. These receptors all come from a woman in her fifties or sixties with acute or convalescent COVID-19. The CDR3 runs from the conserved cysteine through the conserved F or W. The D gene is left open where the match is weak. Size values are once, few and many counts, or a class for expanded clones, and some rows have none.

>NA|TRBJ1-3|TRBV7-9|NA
CASSASSGNTIYF
TGTGCCAGCAGCGCGAGCTCTGGAAACACCATATATTTT
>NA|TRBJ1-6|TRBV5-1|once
CASSLAAGENSPLHF
TGCGCCAGCAGCTTGGCAGCAGGGGAGAATTCACCCCTCCACTTT
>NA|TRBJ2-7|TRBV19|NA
CASSTMGEGSKQYF
TGTGCCAGTAGTACTATGGGAGAGGGCTCCAAACAGTACTTC
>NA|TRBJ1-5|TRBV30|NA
CAWKGEGQPQHF
TGTGCCTGGAAGGGGGAGGGACAGCCCCAGCATTTT
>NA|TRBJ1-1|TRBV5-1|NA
CASRIGNTEAFF
TGCGCCAGCAGAATTGGCAACACTGAAGCTTTCTTT
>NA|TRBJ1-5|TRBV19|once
CASSIPGWNNQPQHF
TGTGCCAGTAGTATCCCAGGGTGGAACAATCAGCCCCAGCATTTT
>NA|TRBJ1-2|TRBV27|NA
CASSLASGALGGYTF
TGTGCCAGCAGTTTGGCCTCAGGGGCTTTGGGTGGCTACACCTTC
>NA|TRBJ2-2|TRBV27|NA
CASSLFGSPDGELFF
TGTGCCAGCAGTTTATTTGGGAGCCCCGACGGGGAGCTGTTTTTT
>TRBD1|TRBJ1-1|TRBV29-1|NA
CSVQQGAEAFF
TGCAGCGTTCAACAGGGGGCTGAGGCTTTCTTT
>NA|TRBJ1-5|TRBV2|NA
CASSEVARWGVQPQHF
TGTGCCAGCAGTGAAGTGGCCAGGTGGGGAGTTCAGCCCCAGCATTTT
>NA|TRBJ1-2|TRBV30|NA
CAGQRRRDYGYTF
TGTGCCGGCCAACGGCGGCGAGACTATGGCTACACCTTC
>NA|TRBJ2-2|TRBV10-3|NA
CAISRGEDGELFF
TGTGCCATCAGTCGCGGGGAGGACGGGGAGCTGTTTTTT
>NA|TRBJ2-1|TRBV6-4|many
CASSDRDNNEQFF
TGTGCCAGCAGTGACAGGGACAACAATGAGCAGTTCTTC
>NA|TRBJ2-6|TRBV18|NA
CASSPGISSGANVLTF
TGTGCCAGCTCACCGGGCATCTCCTCTGGGGCCAACGTCCTGACTTTC